This TCR beta chain was found in a study of T cell responses to AZD1222 COVID-19 vaccine. The CDR3 covers 14 residues. Unmatched junction bases numbered 4, after V lost 3 bases and J lost 4 bases. Germline V gives CDR1 KGHSH, CDR2 LQKENI. Generated by immunoSEQ multiplex PCR, the TCRdb table keeps only in-frame clones and is missing some. Among around 94,000 clones listed, 85% were seen once. This chain uses TRBV18 with TRBJ2-3; 7 bases agree with TRBD2. The sequence came from an adult who received the AZD1222 COVID-19 vaccine. The sequenced sample was peripheral blood, obtained 28 days after the second AZD1222 dose. The chain's CDR3 is CASSPGLSSDTQYF. The CDR3 DNA reads TGTGCCAGCTCACCGGGACTATCTTCAGATACGCAGTATTTT.